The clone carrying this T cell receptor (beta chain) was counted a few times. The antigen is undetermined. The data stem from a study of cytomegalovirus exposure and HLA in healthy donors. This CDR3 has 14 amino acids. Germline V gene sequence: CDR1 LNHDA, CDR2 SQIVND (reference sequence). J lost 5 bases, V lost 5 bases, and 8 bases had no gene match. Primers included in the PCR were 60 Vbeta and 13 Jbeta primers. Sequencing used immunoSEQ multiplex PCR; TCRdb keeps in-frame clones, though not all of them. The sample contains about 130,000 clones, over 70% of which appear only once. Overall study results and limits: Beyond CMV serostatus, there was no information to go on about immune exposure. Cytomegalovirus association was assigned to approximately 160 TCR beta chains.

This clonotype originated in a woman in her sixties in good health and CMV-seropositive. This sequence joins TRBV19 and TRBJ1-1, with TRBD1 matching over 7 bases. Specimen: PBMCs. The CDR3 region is CASSPDRAGTEAFF. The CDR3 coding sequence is TGTGCCAGTAGTCCAGACAGGGCGGGGACTGAAGCTTTCTTT.